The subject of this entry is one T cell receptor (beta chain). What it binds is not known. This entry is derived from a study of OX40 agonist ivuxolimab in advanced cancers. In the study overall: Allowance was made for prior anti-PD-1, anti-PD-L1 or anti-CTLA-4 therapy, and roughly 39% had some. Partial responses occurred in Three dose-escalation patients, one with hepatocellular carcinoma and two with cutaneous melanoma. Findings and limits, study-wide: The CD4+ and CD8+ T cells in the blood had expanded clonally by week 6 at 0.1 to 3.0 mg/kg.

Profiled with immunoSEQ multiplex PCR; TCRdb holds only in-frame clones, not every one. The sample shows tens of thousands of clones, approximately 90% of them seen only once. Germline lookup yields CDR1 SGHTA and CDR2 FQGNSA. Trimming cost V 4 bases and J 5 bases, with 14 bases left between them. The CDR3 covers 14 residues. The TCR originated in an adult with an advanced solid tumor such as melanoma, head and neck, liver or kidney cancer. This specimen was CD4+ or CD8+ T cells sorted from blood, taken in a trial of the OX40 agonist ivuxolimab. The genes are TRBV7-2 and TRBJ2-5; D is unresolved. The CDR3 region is CASSSPELRETQYF. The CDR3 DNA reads TGTGCCAGCAGCTCTCCGGAGCTGCGCGAGACCCAGTACTTC.